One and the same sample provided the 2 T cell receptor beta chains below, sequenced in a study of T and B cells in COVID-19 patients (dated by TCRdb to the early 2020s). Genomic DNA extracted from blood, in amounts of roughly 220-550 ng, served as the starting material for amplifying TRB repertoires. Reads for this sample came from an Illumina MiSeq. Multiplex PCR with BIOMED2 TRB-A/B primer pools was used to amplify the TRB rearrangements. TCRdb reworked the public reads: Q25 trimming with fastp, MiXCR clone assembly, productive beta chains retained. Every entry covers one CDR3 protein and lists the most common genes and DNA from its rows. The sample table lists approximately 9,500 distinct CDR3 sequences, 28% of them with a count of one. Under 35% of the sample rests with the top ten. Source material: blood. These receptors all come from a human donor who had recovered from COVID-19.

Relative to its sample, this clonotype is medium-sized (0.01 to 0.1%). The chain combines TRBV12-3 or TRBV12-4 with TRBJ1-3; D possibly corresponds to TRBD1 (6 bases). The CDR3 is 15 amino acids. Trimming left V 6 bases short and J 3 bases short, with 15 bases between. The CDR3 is CASSQKQGDGNTIYF. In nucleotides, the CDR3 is TGTGCCAGCAGCCAGAAACAGGGAGATGGAAACACCATATATTTT.

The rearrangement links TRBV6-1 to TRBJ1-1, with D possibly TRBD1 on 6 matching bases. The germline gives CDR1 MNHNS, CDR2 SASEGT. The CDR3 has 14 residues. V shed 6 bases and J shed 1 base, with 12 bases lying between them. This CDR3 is CASRYRVQNTEAFF. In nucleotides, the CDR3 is TGTGCCAGCAGGTACAGGGTTCAGAACACTGAAGCTTTCTTT.